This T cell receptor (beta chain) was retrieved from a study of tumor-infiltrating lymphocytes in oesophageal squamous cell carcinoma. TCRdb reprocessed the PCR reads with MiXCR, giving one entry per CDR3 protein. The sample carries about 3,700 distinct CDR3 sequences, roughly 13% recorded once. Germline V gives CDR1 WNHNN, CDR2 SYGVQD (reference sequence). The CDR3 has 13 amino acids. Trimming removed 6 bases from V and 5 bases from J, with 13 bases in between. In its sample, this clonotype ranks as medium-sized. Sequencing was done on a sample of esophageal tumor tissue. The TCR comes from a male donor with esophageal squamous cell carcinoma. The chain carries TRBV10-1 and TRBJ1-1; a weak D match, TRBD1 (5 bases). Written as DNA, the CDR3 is TGCGCCAGCAGATCGACAGAAAGGACTGAAGCTTTCTTT. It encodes CASRSTERTEAFF.